What follows are 11 T cell receptor beta chains derived from one specimen sequenced in a study of blood T cell repertoires in COVID-19. Produced via immunoSEQ multiplex PCR; TCRdb's table is partial and in-frame only. The sample has approximately 140,000 clones; about 80% are singletons. The sequenced sample consisted of peripheral blood. The source is a man in his 70s with acute or convalescent COVID-19.

This sequence joins TRBV11-2 and TRBJ2-5; TRBD2 is a possible D gene (6 bases). This CDR3 has 13 amino acids. V gave up 1 base and J gave up 9 bases, with 12 bases separating them. CDR1 and CDR2 (germline): SGHAT, FQNNGV. CDR3 DNA: TGTGCCAGCAGCTTAGGACTAGATCCGGCCCAGTACTTC. Protein product: CASSLGLDPAQYF.

This clone was seen a single time. CDR3 sequence: CASSVLQGAPGANVLTF. In nucleotides, the CDR3 is TGTGCCAGCAGCGTTCTTCAGGGGGCGCCAGGGGCCAACGTCCTGACTTTC. The V gene is TRBV7-3, the J gene TRBJ2-6; TRBD1 matches 8 bases. V lost 5 bases and J lost 4; bases outside the gene matches: 10. There are 17 residues in the CDR3. Germline V CDR1 and CDR2: SGHTA, FQGTGA.

The chain recombines TRBV28 with TRBJ2-3, with D uncertain. This CDR3 is built from 13 residues. Between the trimmed V and J ends, which lost 6 bases and 2 bases, there was a span of 9 bases. CDR1 and CDR2 from the germline V gene are MDHEN and SYDVKM. This CDR3 is CASRKPDTDTQYF. DNA of the CDR3: TGTGCCAGCAGGAAACCAGACACAGATACGCAGTATTTT. Combining the CDR3 with reference TRBV28 and TRBJ2-3 gives the whole variable domain DVKVTQSSRYLVKRTGEKVFLECVQDMDHENMFWYRQDPGLGLRLIYFSYDVKMKEKGDIPEGYSVSREKKERFSLILESASTNQTSMYLCASRKPDTDTQYFGPGTRLTVL.

This chain links TRBV2 with TRBJ1-4; D remains unclear. V was clipped by 6 bases and J by 2 bases, with 7 bases between them. The germline gives CDR1 SNHLY, CDR2 FYNNEI. This CDR3 spans 13 amino acids. CDR3 sequence (DNA): TGTGCCAGCAGAGACGGGACTAATGAAAAACTGTTTTTT. Translated: CASRDGTNEKLFF. Drawing the rest from reference TRBV2 and TRBJ1-4, the complete variable domain is EPEVTQTPSHQVTQMGQEVILRCVPISNHLYFYWYRQILGQKVEFLVSFYNNEISEKSEIFDDQFSVERPDGSNFTLKIRSTKLEDSAMYFCASRDGTNEKLFFGSGTQLSVL.

This chain links TRBV9 with TRBJ2-6; 10 bases align to TRBD1. Germline V gene data show CDR1 as SGDLS and CDR2 as YYNGEE. V trimming: 3 bases; J trimming: 4 bases; junction bases outside the gene matches: 1. The CDR3 has 15 amino acids. The CDR3 region is CASSGQGAGANVLTF. The CDR3 coding sequence is TGTGCCAGCAGCGGACAGGGGGCGGGGGCCAACGTCCTGACTTTC.

The rearrangement joins TRBV28 to TRBJ1-5; no definite D call. The CDR3 is made up of 14 amino acids. With 2 bases removed from V and 6 bases from J, the gap between germline ends came to 11 bases. Germline V lookup: CDR1 MDHEN, CDR2 SYDVKM. The CDR3 here is CASSLGLVAQPQHF. DNA of the CDR3: TGTGCCAGCAGTTTAGGCCTGGTTGCTCAGCCCCAGCATTTT.

This chain joins TRBV27 and TRBJ1-2; 8 nucleotides align to TRBD1. Germline V CDR1 and CDR2: MNHEY, SMNVEV (reference sequence). V gave up 5 bases and J gave up 4 bases; unmatched junction bases: 6. This CDR3 contains 14 residues. In DNA, the CDR3 is TGTGCCAGCAGTAGGGGACAGGTCTCCTATGGCTACACCTTC. Translating gives CASSRGQVSYGYTF.

The CDR3 DNA is TGTGCCAGCATCACAGGCCAGAACACCGGGGAGCTGTTTTTT. Protein product: CASITGQNTGELFF. The chain recombines TRBV28 with TRBJ2-2, with a possible D match to TRBD1 (5 bases). The CDR3 has 14 amino acids. The germline gives CDR1 MDHEN, CDR2 SYDVKM. Trimming removed 7 bases from V and 1 base from J, with 10 bases in between.

In its sample, this clone was seen many times. The genes are TRBV5-1 and TRBJ2-2, with unresolved D. The V and J ends lost 0 bases and 5 bases respectively, with 5 bases between them. Per the germline V gene, CDR1 is SGHRS and CDR2 is YFSETQ. The CDR3 is made up of 13 amino acids. In DNA, the CDR3 is TGCGCCAGCAGCTTGGCTATGACCGGGGAGCTGTTTTTT. It specifies CASSLAMTGELFF.

The rearrangement uses TRBV19 and TRBJ2-3; TRBD2 matches at 7 bases. Trimming at V came to 6 bases and at J to 2 bases, leaving 11 bases not matched to a gene. Germline V CDR1 and CDR2: LNHDA, SQIVND (reference sequence). The length of the CDR3 is 16 residues. DNA for the CDR3: TGTGCCAGTAGCTCGGGGCTAGCGGTGTACACAGATACGCAGTATTTT. Translation gives CASSSGLAVYTDTQYF. Variable domain in full (rest from reference TRBV19 and TRBJ2-3): DGGITQSPKYLFRKEGQNVTLSCEQNLNHDAMYWYRQDPGQGLRLIYYSQIVNDFQKGDIAEGYSVSREKKESFPLTVTSAQKNPTAFYLCASSSGLAVYTDTQYFGPGTRLTVL.

This clone was seen only a few times. The genes are TRBV5-4 and TRBJ2-1; 10 bases are shared with TRBD1. CDR3 length: 13 amino acids. V lost 4 bases and J lost 9; bases outside the gene matches: 4. From germline, CDR1 is SGHNT and CDR2 YYREEE (reference sequence). This CDR3 is CASSETGGREQFF. The DNA for the CDR3 is TGTGCCAGCAGCGAGACAGGGGGCCGTGAGCAGTTCTTC.